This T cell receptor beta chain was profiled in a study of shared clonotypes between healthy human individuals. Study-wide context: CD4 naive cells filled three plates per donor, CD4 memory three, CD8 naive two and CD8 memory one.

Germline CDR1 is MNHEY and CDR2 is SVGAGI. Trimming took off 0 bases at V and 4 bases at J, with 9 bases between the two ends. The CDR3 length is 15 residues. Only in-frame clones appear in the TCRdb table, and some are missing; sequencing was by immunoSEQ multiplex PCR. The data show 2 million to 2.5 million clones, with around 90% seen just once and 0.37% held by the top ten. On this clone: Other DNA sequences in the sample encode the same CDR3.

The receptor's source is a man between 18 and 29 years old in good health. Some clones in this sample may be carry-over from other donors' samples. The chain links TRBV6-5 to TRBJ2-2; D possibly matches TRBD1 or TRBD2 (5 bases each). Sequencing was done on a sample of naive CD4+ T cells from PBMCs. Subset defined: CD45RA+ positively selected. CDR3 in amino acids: CASSYSGRTTGELFF. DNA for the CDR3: TGTGCCAGCAGTTACTCGGGACGTACCACCGGGGAGCTGTTTTTT.